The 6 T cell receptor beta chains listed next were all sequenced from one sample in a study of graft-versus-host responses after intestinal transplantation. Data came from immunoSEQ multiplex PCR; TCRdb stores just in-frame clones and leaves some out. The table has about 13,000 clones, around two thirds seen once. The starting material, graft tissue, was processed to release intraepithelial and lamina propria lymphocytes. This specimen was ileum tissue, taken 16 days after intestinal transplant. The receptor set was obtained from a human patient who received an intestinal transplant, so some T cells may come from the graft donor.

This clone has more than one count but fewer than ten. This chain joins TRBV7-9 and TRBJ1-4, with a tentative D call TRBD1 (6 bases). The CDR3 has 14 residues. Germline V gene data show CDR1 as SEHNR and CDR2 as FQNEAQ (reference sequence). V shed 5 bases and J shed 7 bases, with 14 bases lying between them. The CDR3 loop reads CASSISGAVEKLFF. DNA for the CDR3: TGTGCCAGCAGCATATCAGGGGCCGTTGAAAAACTGTTTTTT.

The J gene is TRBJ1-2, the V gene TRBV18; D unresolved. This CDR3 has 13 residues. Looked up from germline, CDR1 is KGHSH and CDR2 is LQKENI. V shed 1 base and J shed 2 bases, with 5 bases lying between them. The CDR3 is CASSPQENYGYTF. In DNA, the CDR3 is TGTGCCAGCTCACCACAGGAGAACTATGGCTACACCTTC.

In DNA form, the CDR3 reads TGCGCCAGCAGCCAAGCAGGTTATCGCAATCAGCCCCAGCATTTT. Its protein is CASSQAGYRNQPQHF. V and J are TRBV4-1 and TRBJ1-5; D remains unclear. From germline, CDR1 is MGHRA and CDR2 YSYEKL. This CDR3 is 15 amino acids long. V was shortened by 1 base and J by 2 bases, with 9 bases between the two germline ends.

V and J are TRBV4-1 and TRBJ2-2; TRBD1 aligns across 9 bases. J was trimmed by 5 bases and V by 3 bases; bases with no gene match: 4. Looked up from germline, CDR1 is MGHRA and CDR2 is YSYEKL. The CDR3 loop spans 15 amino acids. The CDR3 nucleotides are TGCGCCAGCAGCCACGGCGACAGGGGGACCGGGGAGCTGTTTTTT. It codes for CASSHGDRGTGELFF.

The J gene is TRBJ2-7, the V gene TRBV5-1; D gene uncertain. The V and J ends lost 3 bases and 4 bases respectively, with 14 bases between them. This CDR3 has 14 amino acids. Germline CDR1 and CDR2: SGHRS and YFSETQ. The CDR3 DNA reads TGCGCCAGCAGCTCTGCTCTAAGTCGGTACGAGCAGTACTTC. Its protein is CASSSALSRYEQYF.

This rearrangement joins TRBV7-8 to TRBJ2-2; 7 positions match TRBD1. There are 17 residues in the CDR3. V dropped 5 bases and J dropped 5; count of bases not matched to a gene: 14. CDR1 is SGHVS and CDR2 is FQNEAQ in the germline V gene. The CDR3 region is CASSIRGDRVFTGELFF. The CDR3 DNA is TGTGCCAGCAGCATCAGGGGTGACAGGGTATTTACCGGGGAGCTGTTTTTT.